This T cell receptor beta chain originates from a study of cytomegalovirus exposure and HLA in healthy donors. This CDR3 has 15 residues. Germline CDR1 is MNHNY and CDR2 is SVGAGI (reference sequence). The ends lost 4 bases at V and 7 bases at J; junction bases unmatched: 8. The PCR was carried out with 60 Vbeta primers and 13 Jbeta primers. Produced via immunoSEQ multiplex PCR; TCRdb's table is partial and in-frame only. The sample lists a few hundred thousand clones, around two thirds occurring once. Study-level points and caveats: Segments of the TCR beta V type were, in most cases, productive about 87% or about 30% of the time in an earlier analysis.

Of note for this clone: Its antigen is as yet unknown.

The source is a female donor in good health and CMV-seronegative. Input material: PBMCs. This sequence joins TRBV6-6 and TRBJ2-7, with 12 positions matching TRBD1. The CDR3 coding sequence is TGTGCCAGCAGTTGGGTGGGACAGGGGGCGGGGGAGCAGTACTTC. It specifies CASSWVGQGAGEQYF.